This T cell receptor beta chain came from a study of T cell changes during pregnancy in multiple sclerosis. The length of the CDR3 is 16 residues. From germline, CDR1 is MNHEY and CDR2 SVGAGI. V was shortened by 2 bases and J by 3 bases, with 14 bases between the two germline ends. Profiled with immunoSEQ multiplex PCR; TCRdb holds only in-frame clones, not every one. The table lists around 97,000 clones, around 94% of them singletons. This receptor was taken from a female donor with multiple sclerosis, enrolled in a pregnancy study. V gene TRBV6-5 combines with J gene TRBJ2-1; tentatively, D is TRBD2 (5 bases). The sample consisted of peripheral blood, taken after pregnancy. This CDR3 reads CASSYGGTARYNEQFF. CDR3 DNA sequence: TGTGCCAGCAGTTACGGAGGAACGGCGCGCTACAATGAGCAGTTCTTC.